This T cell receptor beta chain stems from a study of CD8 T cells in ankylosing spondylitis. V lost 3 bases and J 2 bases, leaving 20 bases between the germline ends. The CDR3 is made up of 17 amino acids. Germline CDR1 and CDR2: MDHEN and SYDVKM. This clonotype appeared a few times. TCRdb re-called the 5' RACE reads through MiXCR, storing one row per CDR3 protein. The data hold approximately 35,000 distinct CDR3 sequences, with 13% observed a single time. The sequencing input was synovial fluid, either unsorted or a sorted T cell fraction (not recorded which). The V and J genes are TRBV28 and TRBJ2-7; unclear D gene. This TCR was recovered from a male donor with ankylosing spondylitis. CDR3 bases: TGTGCCAGCAGTTTTACTTCCCGGAGCGTCCAAACCTACGAGCAGTACTTC. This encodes CASSFTSRSVQTYEQYF. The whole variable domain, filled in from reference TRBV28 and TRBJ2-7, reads DVKVTQSSRYLVKRTGEKVFLECVQDMDHENMFWYRQDPGLGLRLIYFSYDVKMKEKGDIPEGYSVSREKKERFSLILESASTNQTSMYLCASSFTSRSVQTYEQYFGPGTRLTVT.